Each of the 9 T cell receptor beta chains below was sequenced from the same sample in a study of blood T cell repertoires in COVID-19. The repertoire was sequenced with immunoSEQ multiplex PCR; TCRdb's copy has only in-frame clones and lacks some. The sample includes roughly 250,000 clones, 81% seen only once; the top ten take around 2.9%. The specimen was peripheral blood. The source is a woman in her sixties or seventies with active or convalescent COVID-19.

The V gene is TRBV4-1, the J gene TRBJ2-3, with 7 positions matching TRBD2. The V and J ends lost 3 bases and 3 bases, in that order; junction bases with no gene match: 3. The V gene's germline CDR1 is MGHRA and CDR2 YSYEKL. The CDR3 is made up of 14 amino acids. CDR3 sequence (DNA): TGCGCCAGCAGCCATACCGGGGGGACAGATACGCAGTATTTT. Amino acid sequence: CASSHTGGTDTQYF.

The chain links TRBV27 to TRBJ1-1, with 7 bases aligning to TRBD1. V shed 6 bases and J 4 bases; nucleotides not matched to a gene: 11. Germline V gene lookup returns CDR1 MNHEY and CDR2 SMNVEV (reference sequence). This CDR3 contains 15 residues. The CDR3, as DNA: TGTGCCAGCAGCATGGGGTACAGGGGAGGCACTGAAGCTTTCTTT. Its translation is CASSMGYRGGTEAFF.

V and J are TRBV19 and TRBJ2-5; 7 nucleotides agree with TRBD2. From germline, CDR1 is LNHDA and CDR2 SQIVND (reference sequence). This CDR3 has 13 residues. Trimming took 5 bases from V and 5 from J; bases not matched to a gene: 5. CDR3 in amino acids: CASSARLAETQYF. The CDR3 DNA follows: TGTGCCAGTAGTGCCCGACTAGCTGAGACCCAGTACTTC.

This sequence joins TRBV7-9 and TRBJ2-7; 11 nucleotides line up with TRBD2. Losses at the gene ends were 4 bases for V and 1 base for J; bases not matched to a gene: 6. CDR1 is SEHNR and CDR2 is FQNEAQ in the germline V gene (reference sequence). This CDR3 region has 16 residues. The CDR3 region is CASSSDTSGGSYEQYF. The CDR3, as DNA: TGTGCCAGCAGCTCGGACACTAGCGGGGGTTCCTACGAGCAGTACTTC.

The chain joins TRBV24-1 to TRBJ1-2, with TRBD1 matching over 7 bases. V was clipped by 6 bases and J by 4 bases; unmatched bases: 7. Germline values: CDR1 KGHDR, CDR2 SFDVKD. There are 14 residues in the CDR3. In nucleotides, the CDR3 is TGTGCCACCAGTCCAGGGGGACAGACCTATGGCTACACCTTC. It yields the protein CATSPGGQTYGYTF.

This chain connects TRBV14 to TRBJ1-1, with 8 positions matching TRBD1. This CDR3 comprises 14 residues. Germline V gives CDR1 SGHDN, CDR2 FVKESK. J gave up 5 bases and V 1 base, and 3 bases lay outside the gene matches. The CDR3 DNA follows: TGTGCCAGCAGCCAAGGCAGGGGGCGGACTGAAGCTTTCTTT. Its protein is CASSQGRGRTEAFF.

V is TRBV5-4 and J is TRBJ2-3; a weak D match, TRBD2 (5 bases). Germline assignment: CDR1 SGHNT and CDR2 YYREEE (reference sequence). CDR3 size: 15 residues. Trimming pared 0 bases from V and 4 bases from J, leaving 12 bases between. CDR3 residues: CASSLDVEGSDTQYF. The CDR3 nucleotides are TGTGCCAGCAGCTTGGATGTTGAGGGATCAGATACGCAGTATTTT.

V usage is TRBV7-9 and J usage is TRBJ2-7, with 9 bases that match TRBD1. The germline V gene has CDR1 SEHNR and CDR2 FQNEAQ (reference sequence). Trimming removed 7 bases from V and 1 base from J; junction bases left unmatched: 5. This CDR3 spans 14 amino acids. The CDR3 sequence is CASTRDRASYEQYF. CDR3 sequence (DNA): TGTGCCAGCACCCGGGACAGGGCTTCCTACGAGCAGTACTTC.

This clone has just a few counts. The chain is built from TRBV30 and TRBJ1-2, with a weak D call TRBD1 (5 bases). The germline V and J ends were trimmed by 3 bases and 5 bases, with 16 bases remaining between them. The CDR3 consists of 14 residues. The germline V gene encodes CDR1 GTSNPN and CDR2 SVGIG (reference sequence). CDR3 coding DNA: TGTGCCTGGAGCCCGGGGGAGGGCGGTTATGGCTACACCTTC. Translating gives CAWSPGEGGYGYTF. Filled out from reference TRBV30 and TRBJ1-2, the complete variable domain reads SQTIHQWPATLVQPVGSPLSLECTVEGTSNPNLYWYRQAAGRGLQLLFYSVGIGQISSEVPQNLSASRPQDRQFILSSKKLLLSDSGFYLCAWSPGEGGYGYTFGSGTRLTVV.